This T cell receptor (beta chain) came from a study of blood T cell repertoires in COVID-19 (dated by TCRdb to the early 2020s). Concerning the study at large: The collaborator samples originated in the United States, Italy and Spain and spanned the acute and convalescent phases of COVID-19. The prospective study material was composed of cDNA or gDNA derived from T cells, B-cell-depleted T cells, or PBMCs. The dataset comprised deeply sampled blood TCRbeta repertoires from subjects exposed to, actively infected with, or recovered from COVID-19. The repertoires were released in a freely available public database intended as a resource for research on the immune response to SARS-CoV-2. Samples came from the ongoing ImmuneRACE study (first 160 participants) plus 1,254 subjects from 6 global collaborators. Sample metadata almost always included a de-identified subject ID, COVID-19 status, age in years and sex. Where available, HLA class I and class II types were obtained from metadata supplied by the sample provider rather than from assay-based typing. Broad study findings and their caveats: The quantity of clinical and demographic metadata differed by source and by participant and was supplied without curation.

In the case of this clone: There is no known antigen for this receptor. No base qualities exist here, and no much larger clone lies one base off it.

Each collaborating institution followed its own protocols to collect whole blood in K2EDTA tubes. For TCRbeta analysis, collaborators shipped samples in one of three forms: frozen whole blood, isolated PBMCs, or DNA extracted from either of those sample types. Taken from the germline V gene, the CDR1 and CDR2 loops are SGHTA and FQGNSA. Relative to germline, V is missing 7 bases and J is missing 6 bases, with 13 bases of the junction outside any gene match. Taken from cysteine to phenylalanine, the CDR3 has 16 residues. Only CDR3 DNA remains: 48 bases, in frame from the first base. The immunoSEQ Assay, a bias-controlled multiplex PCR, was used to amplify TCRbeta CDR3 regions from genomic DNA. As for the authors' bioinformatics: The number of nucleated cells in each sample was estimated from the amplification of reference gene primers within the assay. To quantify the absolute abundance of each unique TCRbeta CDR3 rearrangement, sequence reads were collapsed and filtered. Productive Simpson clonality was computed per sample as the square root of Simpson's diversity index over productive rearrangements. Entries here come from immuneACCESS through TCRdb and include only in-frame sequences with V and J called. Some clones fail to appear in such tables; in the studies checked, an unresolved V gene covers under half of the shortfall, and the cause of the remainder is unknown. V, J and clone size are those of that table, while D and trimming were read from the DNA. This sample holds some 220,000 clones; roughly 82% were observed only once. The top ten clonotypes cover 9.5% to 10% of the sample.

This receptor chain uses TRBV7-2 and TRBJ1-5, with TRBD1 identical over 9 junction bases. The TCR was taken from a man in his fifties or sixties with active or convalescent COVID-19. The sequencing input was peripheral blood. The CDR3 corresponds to CASTQVPGQGPQPQHF. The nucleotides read TGTGCCAGCACCCAGGTACCGGGACAGGGTCCTCAGCCCCAGCATTTT. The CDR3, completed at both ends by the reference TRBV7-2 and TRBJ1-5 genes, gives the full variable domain GAGVSQSPSNKVTEKGKDVELRCDPISGHTALYWYRQSLGQGLEFLIYFQGNSAPDKSGLPSDRFSAERTGGSVSTLTIQRTQQEDSAVYLCASTQVPGQGPQPQHFGDGTRLSIL.